This T cell receptor (beta chain) derives from a study of T cells in Graves' hyperthyroidism and ophthalmopathy. Findings of the study overall: Before onset, ophthalmopathy was predicted by the model a median approximately 6.5 months earlier. Most clonotypes expanded in thyroid above 0.001 were likewise present in blood.

This clonotype was observed a few times. Its antigen remains unidentified. Using RNA transcripts as the source, TCR beta CDR3 regions were amplified. TCR CDR3 underwent first-round RT-PCR with the HTBI primer set. TCRdb analysed the multiplex PCR reads with MiXCR anew, one entry per CDR3 protein. The sample shows more than 500,000 distinct CDR3 sequences, around 45% of them seen only once. The diagnoses drew upon clinical symptoms, serum thyroxine and TRAb, thyroid ultrasound and orbital computed tomography. The CDR3 is made up of 12 amino acids. Germline V gene sequence: CDR1 SNHLY, CDR2 FYNNEI. V lost 8 bases, J lost 2 bases, and 10 bases lay in between.

The rearrangement joins TRBV2 to TRBJ2-7, with D hard to call. This clonotype originated in an adult woman with Graves' disease, either hyperthyroidism or ophthalmopathy (not recorded which). Sequences were obtained from peripheral blood or thyroid tissue (not recorded which). The DNA for the CDR3 is TGTGCCAGCGGGCTCCTCCCCTACGAGCAGTACTTC. This translates into CASGLLPYEQYF. The whole variable domain, filled in from reference TRBV2 and TRBJ2-7, reads EPEVTQTPSHQVTQMGQEVILRCVPISNHLYFYWYRQILGQKVEFLVSFYNNEISEKSEIFDDQFSVERPDGSNFTLKIRSTKLEDSAMYFCASGLLPYEQYFGPGTRLTVT.